What follows are 20 T cell receptor beta chains derived from one specimen sequenced in a study of blood T cell repertoires in COVID-19. The data were produced by immunoSEQ multiplex PCR, yet TCRdb's version contains in-frame clones alone and is incomplete. Here the sample spans 130,000 or so clones, about 86% being singletons. Input material: peripheral blood. The receptors come from an older woman with acute or convalescent COVID-19.

This sequence joins TRBV9 and TRBJ2-7; D gene uncertain. The CDR3 is 14 residues long. The ends were cut back, 0 bases at V and 2 bases at J, with 9 bases in the middle. CDR1 is SGDLS and CDR2 is YYNGEE in the germline V gene. CDR3 nucleotides: TGTGCCAGCAGCGTAGGGAGAACAACCTACGAGCAGTACTTC. This sequence encodes CASSVGRTTYEQYF.

The rearrangement uses TRBV28 and TRBJ2-5; D is unresolved. Trimming left V 3 bases short and J 4 bases short, with 9 bases between. The CDR3 totals 13 residues. Germline V gene data show CDR1 as MDHEN and CDR2 as SYDVKM. CDR3 DNA sequence: TGTGCCAGCAGTTTTAGAAAGCCAGAGACCCAGTACTTC. Translated: CASSFRKPETQYF.

The rearrangement uses TRBV27 and TRBJ1-1, with D unresolved. The CDR3 consists of 13 residues. Germline-derived CDR1 and CDR2 are MNHEY and SMNVEV (reference sequence). V lost 1 base, J lost 1 base, and 4 bases lay in between. The CDR3 region is CASSLFRNTEAFF. DNA for the CDR3: TGTGCCAGCAGTTTATTTAGGAACACTGAAGCTTTCTTT.

This clone has only a few counts. This chain uses TRBV18 with TRBJ1-4, with D unclear. The CDR3 loop spans 13 amino acids. Germline V gene sequence: CDR1 KGHSH, CDR2 LQKENI. Between the trimmed V and J ends, which lost 0 bases and 7 bases, there was a span of 6 bases. In DNA form, the CDR3 reads TGTGCCAGCTCACCACCAGGGAGTGAAAAACTGTTTTTT. Translation: CASSPPGSEKLFF.

As regards this clone: Other nucleotide sequences in the sample specify the same CDR3. This rearrangement joins TRBV29-1 to TRBJ1-1, with D possibly TRBD1 on 5 matching bases. This CDR3 spans 11 amino acids. V was cut by 4 bases and J by 5 bases, with 8 bases left in between. The germline V gene encodes CDR1 SQVTM and CDR2 ANQGSEA. This CDR3 reads CSVARGTEAFF. DNA for the CDR3: TGCAGCGTTGCTCGGGGGACTGAAGCTTTCTTT. Based on the CDR3 plus reference TRBV29-1 and TRBJ1-1, the full variable domain is SAVISQKPSRDICQRGTSLTIQCQVDSQVTMMFWYRQQPGQSLTLIATANQGSEATYESGFVIDKFPISRPNLTFSTLTVSNMSPEDSSIYLCSVARGTEAFFGQGTRLTVV.

The chain carries TRBV30 and TRBJ1-2, with TRBD1 matching 7 bases. V shed 0 bases, J shed 1 base, and the junction held 8 bases outside the gene matches. Germline CDR1 reads GTSNPN; CDR2 reads SVGIG (reference sequence). CDR3 size: 16 residues. The CDR3 sequence: CAWSVGQVGFNYGYTF. CDR3 sequence (DNA): TGTGCCTGGAGTGTTGGACAGGTGGGGTTTAACTATGGCTACACCTTC.

This chain connects TRBV9 to TRBJ2-1; 12 bases map to TRBD2. The germline CDR1 and CDR2 sequences are SGDLS and YYNGEE. This CDR3 region has 16 residues. V dropped 4 bases and J dropped 5; count of bases not matched to a gene: 7. The CDR3 DNA is TGTGCCAGCAGCCCTAGCGGACTAGCGGGGAACAATGAGCAGTTCTTC. Protein product: CASSPSGLAGNNEQFF.

The chain recombines TRBV5-8 with TRBJ2-5; TRBD1 matches 8 bases. After removal of 0 bases from V and 5 bases from J, the junction contained 3 bases not matched to a gene. Germline values: CDR1 SGHTS, CDR2 YDEGEE. CDR3 length equals 14 residues. The CDR3 spells CASSLDRGVETQYF. The DNA of the CDR3 is TGTGCCAGCAGCTTGGACAGGGGGGTGGAGACCCAGTACTTC.

This clone was recorded a few times. J is TRBJ2-5 and V is TRBV24-1; TRBD2 matches at 8 bases. Trimming took 3 bases from V and 2 from J; bases not matched to a gene: 10. Per germline, CDR1 KGHDR and CDR2 SFDVKD. The CDR3 has 17 amino acids. The DNA for the CDR3 is TGTGCCACCAGTGATCCTCGGGGGGGGGCGAGTCAAGAGACCCAGTACTTC. Protein sequence: CATSDPRGGASQETQYF.

This chain connects TRBV3-1 (or the pseudogene TRBV3-2) to TRBJ2-3; a weak D match, TRBD2 (6 bases). This CDR3 has 15 amino acids. The V end was cut by 4 bases, the J end by 0 bases, with 11 bases between. Per germline, CDR1 LGHDT and CDR2 YNNKEL (reference sequence). The DNA of the CDR3 is TGTGCCAGCAGCCCCTCCGGGACTAGCACAGATACGCAGTATTTT. This codes for CASSPSGTSTDTQYF.

The chain is built from TRBV6-5 and TRBJ2-7; possibly TRBD1 for D (6 bases). V was cut by 1 base and J by 0 bases, with 10 bases left in between. Per the germline V gene, CDR1 is MNHEY and CDR2 is SVGAGI. The CDR3 loop spans 15 amino acids. The CDR3 DNA is TGTGCCAGCAGTTACTTGACAGGCGGCTCCTACGAGCAGTACTTC. This encodes CASSYLTGGSYEQYF.

CDR3 residues: CASSYRERRHYGYTF. The CDR3 nucleotides read TGTGCCAGCAGTTACAGGGAGCGCAGGCACTATGGCTACACCTTC. This chain joins TRBV6-5 and TRBJ1-2; no reliable D call. Germline values: CDR1 MNHEY, CDR2 SVGAGI. The CDR3 totals 15 residues. V was shortened by 2 bases and J by 3 bases, with 13 bases between the two germline ends.

The genes are TRBV9 and TRBJ1-3; D is perhaps TRBD1 (5 bases). V gave up 4 bases and J gave up 0 bases, with 14 bases separating them. Germline lookup yields CDR1 SGDLS and CDR2 YYNGEE. The CDR3 runs 16 residues. As DNA, the CDR3 is TGTGCCAGCAGCCCCTTTCAGGGTCTCTCTGGAAACACCATATATTTT. Protein: CASSPFQGLSGNTIYF.

The V call is TRBV9, the J call TRBJ2-2; no reliable D call. Trimming removed 2 bases from V and 4 bases from J, with 9 bases in between. CDR1 is SGDLS and CDR2 is YYNGEE in the germline V gene. The CDR3 spans 14 residues. The CDR3 sequence is CASSVRPGTGELFF. The CDR3 DNA reads as TGTGCCAGCAGCGTCCGCCCGGGCACCGGGGAGCTGTTTTTT.

This chain connects TRBV7-2 to TRBJ1-3, with 8 nucleotides matching TRBD1. The length of the CDR3 is 16 residues. J lost 0 bases, V lost 1 base, and 2 bases had no gene match. Germline V gene data show CDR1 as SGHTA and CDR2 as FQGNSA. CDR3 DNA sequence: TGTGCCAGCAGCTTAGGACAGGGGAGCTCTGGAAACACCATATATTTT. The encoded protein is CASSLGQGSSGNTIYF.

A single count supports this clone. The V and J genes are TRBV10-3 and TRBJ2-7; D gene uncertain. CDR1 is ENHRY, CDR2 SYGVKD, per germline. The CDR3 is 11 residues long. The V and J ends lost 11 bases and 4 bases respectively, with 12 bases between them. Here the CDR3 reads CAVSSGYEQYF. CDR3 sequence (DNA): TGTGCCGTCTCTTCAGGTTACGAGCAGTACTTC.

In DNA, the CDR3 is TGTGCCAGCAGACAAGACAGGATCGCTTTCTTT. This translates into CASRQDRIAFF. This rearrangement joins TRBV28 to TRBJ1-1; D is perhaps TRBD1 (6 bases). The CDR3 spans 11 residues. The germline gives CDR1 MDHEN, CDR2 SYDVKM. V gave up 6 bases and J gave up 11 bases, with 13 bases separating them.

The J gene is TRBJ1-2, the V gene TRBV30; a possible D gene is TRBD1 (5 bases). V was shortened by 1 base and J by 4 bases, with 13 bases between the two germline ends. This CDR3 spans 14 amino acids. CDR1 GTSNPN and CDR2 SVGIG come from the germline V gene (reference sequence). The CDR3 protein is CAWSGRRDPYGYTF. The CDR3 DNA sequence: TGTGCCTGGAGTGGTCGGCGGGACCCCTATGGCTACACCTTC.

The V gene is TRBV24-1, the J gene TRBJ2-5; D unclear. The length of the CDR3 is 15 residues. Germline V gives CDR1 KGHDR, CDR2 SFDVKD. Trimming stripped 7 bases from V and 4 bases from J, with 18 bases between. Here the CDR3 DNA reads TGTGCCACCAGCGCAACCCAGACTCCCCTAGAGACCCAGTACTTC. Protein sequence: CATSATQTPLETQYF.

The chain recombines TRBV14 with TRBJ2-1, with D uncertain. CDR1 and CDR2 (germline): SGHDN, FVKESK. Trimming took off 1 base at V and 7 bases at J, with 17 bases between the two ends. The CDR3 is 16 residues long. CDR3 loop: CASSQAGLPVVNEQFF. CDR3 nucleotides: TGTGCCAGCAGCCAAGCTGGTCTACCCGTGGTGAATGAGCAGTTCTTC.